This entry lists 2 T cell receptor beta chains sequenced from one sample in a study of blood T cell repertoires in COVID-19. This table comes from immunoSEQ multiplex PCR, and its TCRdb copy is limited to in-frame clones, with some not included. The table includes some 100,000 clones, around nine tenths detected once. The sequenced material came from peripheral blood. The receptor source for this set is a man aged 50 to 60 with acute or convalescent COVID-19.

This chain connects TRBV5-4 to TRBJ2-3; no reliable D call. The CDR3 spans 15 residues. Germline V gene data show CDR1 as SGHNT and CDR2 as YYREEE (reference sequence). Trimming removed 2 bases from V and 0 bases from J, with 10 bases in between. For the CDR3, the DNA is TGTGCCAGCAGCTTTCCCCCTAGGAGCACAGATACGCAGTATTTT. Translation: CASSFPPRSTDTQYF.

This chain uses TRBV5-6 with TRBJ1-5; the match to TRBD1 covers 10 bases. V shed 0 bases, J shed 2 bases, and the junction held 5 bases outside the gene matches. CDR1 is SGHDT and CDR2 is YYEEEE in the germline V gene. The CDR3 has 17 amino acids. CDR3 amino acids: CASSLGQGALRNQPQHF. CDR3 bases: TGTGCCAGCAGCTTGGGACAGGGGGCATTGCGCAATCAGCCCCAGCATTTT.